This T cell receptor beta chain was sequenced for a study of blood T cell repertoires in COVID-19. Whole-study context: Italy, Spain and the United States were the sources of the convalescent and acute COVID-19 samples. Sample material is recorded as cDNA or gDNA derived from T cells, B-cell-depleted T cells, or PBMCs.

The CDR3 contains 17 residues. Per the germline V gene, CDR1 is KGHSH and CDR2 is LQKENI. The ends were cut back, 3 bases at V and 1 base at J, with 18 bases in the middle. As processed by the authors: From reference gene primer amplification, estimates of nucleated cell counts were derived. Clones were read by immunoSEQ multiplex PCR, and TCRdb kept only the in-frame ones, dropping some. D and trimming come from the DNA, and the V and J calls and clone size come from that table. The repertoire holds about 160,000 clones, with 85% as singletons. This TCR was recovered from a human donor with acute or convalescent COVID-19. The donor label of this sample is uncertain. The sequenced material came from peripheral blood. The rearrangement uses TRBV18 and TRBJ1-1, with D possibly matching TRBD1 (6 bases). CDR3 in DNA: TGTGCCAGCTCACCCTTAGGACAGTCCCCACGGAACACTGAAGCTTTCTTT. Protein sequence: CASSPLGQSPRNTEAFF.